This T cell receptor (beta chain) was identified in a study of graft-versus-host responses after intestinal transplantation. Study-wide results and limits: Early post-transplant HvG declines showed an association with peak circulating GvH clone levels.

V dropped 3 bases and J dropped 2 bases, with 9 bases sitting between them. The CDR3 loop spans 14 amino acids. CDR1 is MGHRA, CDR2 YSYEKL, per germline. TCRdb's table, derived via immunoSEQ multiplex PCR, lists solely in-frame clones and lacks some. The profile shows over 75,000 clones, around 90% of them singletons. On this clone itself: Its target is not known.

The TCR originated in a human donor who was the organ donor for an intestinal transplant. The sample consisted of unstimulated CD8+ T cells sorted from spleen or lymph node cells, taken before transplant. The chain joins TRBV4-1 to TRBJ2-3; weak D call: TRBD2 (5 bases). The CDR3: CASSQSGYTDTQYF. The CDR3 DNA is TGCGCCAGCAGCCAGAGCGGTTACACAGATACGCAGTATTTT.